Reported below is one T cell receptor (beta chain). The antigen remains unidentified. The source of the sample is a study of cytomegalovirus exposure and HLA in healthy donors. Study-wide background: A later analysis reported the same platform for the roughly 120 validation repertoires and the approximately 640 first-cohort repertoires. Study-wide findings and caveats: The classifier reportedly diagnosed cytomegalovirus status with high sensitivity and specificity. For most TCR sequences rarity was the rule, although some public TCRs occurred in many donors.

It was the approximately 120-subject validation cohort, separate from the roughly 700-subject first cohort, to which the donors belonged. Assay used: immunoSEQ multiplex PCR; TCRdb lists only in-frame clones, some missing. The sample records 120,000 or so clones, about 91% being singletons. The CDR3 has 14 residues. Trimming cost V 2 bases and J 2 bases, with 10 bases left between them. Germline V gene data show CDR1 as MDHEN and CDR2 as SYDVKM. The chain employs TRBV28 and TRBJ2-7; no reliable D call. Input material: PBMCs. The TCR comes from a woman aged 18 to 35 in good health and CMV-seronegative. Here the CDR3 DNA reads TGTGCCAGCAGTTTACTCAGGTTGCCCTACGAGCAGTACTTC. This translates into CASSLLRLPYEQYF.